This T cell receptor beta chain was identified during a study of blood T cell repertoires in COVID-19. Study as a whole: Samples of COVID-19 (acute and convalescent) were obtained from the United States, Italy and Spain. The cDNA or gDNA used as material had been derived from T cells, B-cell-depleted T cells, or PBMCs.

The Seattle patients, enrolled during active infection, were followed longitudinally. CDR1 and CDR2 from the germline V gene are SGHTA and FQGNSA. This CDR3 contains 14 residues. The V gene lost 8 bases and the J gene lost 5 bases, with 18 bases spanning the gap. Methods used by the authors: Estimated nucleated cell counts came from reference gene primer amplification. Only in-frame clones appear in the TCRdb table, and some are missing; sequencing was by immunoSEQ multiplex PCR. That table gives V, J and clone size, and the DNA gave D and trimming. The sample lists some 300,000 clones, 90% occurring once.

The rearrangement uses TRBV7-2 and TRBJ1-1; TRBD1 might be the D (5 bases). What was sequenced was peripheral blood. The source is a woman aged 35 to 49 with COVID-19, enrolled during active disease. CDR3 region: CASSITRAGTEAFF. CDR3 coding DNA: TGTGCCAGCTCCATCACCAGGGCGGGGACTGAAGCTTTCTTT.